Listed here are 22 T cell receptor beta chains from one sample, sequenced in a study of CD8+ T cells in alopecia areata. Treatment denoted: oral pan-JAK inhibitor, 5-10 mg twice daily. Sequencing templates came from extracted RNA that was reverse transcribed into cDNA. The table came from immunoSEQ multiplex PCR; TCRdb's copy has only in-frame clones and leaves some out. The sample has around 180,000 clones; roughly 60% are singletons. The starting material was CD4+ T cells sorted from blood, obtained at week 24, from a patient treated with tofacitinib. These receptors originate from a human donor with alopecia areata.

The sample holds a few counts of this clone. In the same sample, other DNA sequences code for this CDR3. The chain has TRBV29-1 and TRBJ1-2; D remains ambiguous. Trimming left V 4 bases short and J 6 bases short, with 9 bases between. CDR3 length equals 11 residues. CDR1 SQVTM and CDR2 ANQGSEA come from the germline V gene. Here the CDR3 DNA reads TGCAGCGTTGTCGAGGGCCATGGCTACACCTTC. Translating gives CSVVEGHGYTF.

The chain is built from TRBV9 and TRBJ2-3, with D uncertain. The germline gives CDR1 SGDLS, CDR2 YYNGEE. This CDR3 is 17 amino acids long. The ends were cut back, 0 bases at V and 2 bases at J, with 16 bases in the middle. The CDR3 region is CASSVAGQTGPTDTQYF. DNA of the CDR3: TGTGCCAGCAGCGTAGCGGGCCAGACTGGACCCACAGATACGCAGTATTTT.

J is TRBJ1-2 and V is TRBV5-6; D unclear. V gave up 2 bases and J gave up 12 bases, with 17 bases separating them. CDR3 length equals 13 residues. Germline lookup yields CDR1 SGHDT and CDR2 YYEEEE. The CDR3 DNA sequence: TGTGCCAGCAGCTTCGGACTCCCATTCAGCGACACCTTC. Translated, it gives CASSFGLPFSDTF.

The V gene is TRBV4-3, the J gene TRBJ2-7; D uncertain. Germline V gene data show CDR1 as LGHNA and CDR2 as YSLEER. The V and J ends lost 4 bases and 6 bases respectively, with 19 bases between them. This CDR3 spans 15 amino acids. This chain's CDR3 is CASSRENGNVAEQYF. DNA for the CDR3: TGCGCCAGCAGCCGAGAAAATGGGAACGTCGCCGAGCAGTACTTC.

The V gene is TRBV27, the J gene TRBJ2-1, with a weak D call TRBD2 (5 bases). This CDR3 is built from 14 residues. Trimming shortened V by 3 bases and J by 4 bases, and 10 bases separated the two germline ends. Germline V CDR1 and CDR2: MNHEY, SMNVEV (reference sequence). DNA of the CDR3: TGTGCCAGCAGTTTTACTTCGGGATACAATGAGCAGTTCTTC. It yields the protein CASSFTSGYNEQFF.

A few counts support this clone. CDR3 protein: CASSKDSGGNKNIQYF. CDR3 nucleotide sequence: TGTGCCAGCAGCAAAGATAGCGGGGGGAACAAAAACATTCAGTACTTC. This sequence joins TRBV7-3 and TRBJ2-4, with 10 nucleotides matching TRBD2. CDR1 and CDR2 from the germline V gene are SGHTA and FQGTGA. The CDR3 spans 16 residues. V shed 5 bases and J 3 bases; nucleotides not matched to a gene: 7.

The V call is TRBV2, the J call TRBJ2-7, with D maybe TRBD1 (6 bases). Germline V gene data show CDR1 as SNHLY and CDR2 as FYNNEI. CDR3 length: 13 residues. The germline V and J ends were trimmed by 10 bases and 2 bases, with 15 bases remaining between them. The CDR3: CATSPPGAYEQYF. The CDR3 DNA reads as TGTGCCACCTCTCCCCCAGGGGCCTACGAGCAGTACTTC.

The chain joins TRBV29-1 to TRBJ2-5; D is uncertain. Germline-derived CDR1 and CDR2 are SQVTM and ANQGSEA. This CDR3 has 10 residues. Trimming pared 5 bases from V and 5 bases from J, leaving 6 bases between. Here the CDR3 reads CSVQVETQYF. DNA of the CDR3: TGCAGCGTTCAAGTGGAGACCCAGTACTTC.

Worth noting for this clone: This sample includes further DNA sequences coding for the same CDR3. V gene TRBV29-1 combines with J gene TRBJ1-1; D is perhaps TRBD1 (5 bases). Trimming removed 4 bases at V and 0 bases at J, with 9 bases between. In germline, CDR1 is SQVTM, CDR2 ANQGSEA. The CDR3 is 13 amino acids. CDR3 loop: CSVGGVMNTEAFF. The CDR3 DNA sequence: TGCAGCGTTGGGGGGGTGATGAACACTGAAGCTTTCTTT.

V usage is TRBV29-1 and J usage is TRBJ2-1; the D gene is possibly TRBD1 (5 bases). V was clipped by 7 bases and J by 15 bases, with 22 bases between them. Germline CDR1 reads SQVTM; CDR2 reads ANQGSEA. This CDR3 spans 12 amino acids. The CDR3 nucleotides are TGCAGCGCCTTATCGACAGACATGAAAATGTTCTTC. Its protein is CSALSTDMKMFF.

This clone was observed a few times. This chain links TRBV19 with TRBJ1-5; the match to TRBD1 covers 9 bases. Germline V gene data show CDR1 as LNHDA and CDR2 as SQIVND (reference sequence). The CDR3 is made up of 14 amino acids. V lost 4 bases and J lost 7; bases outside the gene matches: 5. The CDR3 nucleotides are TGTGCCAGTAGTACGGGACAGGGTGGCCAGCCCCAGCATTTT. Protein: CASSTGQGGQPQHF. The complete variable domain, with remaining parts taken from reference TRBV19 and TRBJ1-5, reads DGGITQSPKYLFRKEGQNVTLSCEQNLNHDAMYWYRQDPGQGLRLIYYSQIVNDFQKGDIAEGYSVSREKKESFPLTVTSAQKNPTAFYLCASSTGQGGQPQHFGDGTRLSIL.

This clone has a handful of counts. The chain links TRBV29-1 to TRBJ2-5, with TRBD2 as a possible D gene (6 bases). V was cut by 3 bases and J by 5 bases, with 13 bases left in between. The germline gives CDR1 SQVTM, CDR2 ANQGSEA. The CDR3 sequence is 13 residues long. CDR3 in DNA: TGCAGCGTTGATCCACTAGCAGGGGAGACCCAGTACTTC. This sequence encodes CSVDPLAGETQYF.

The rearrangement uses TRBV9 and TRBJ1-2; D possibly corresponds to TRBD1 (5 bases). The CDR3 has 15 residues. Germline assignment: CDR1 SGDLS and CDR2 YYNGEE. Trimming removed 3 bases at V and 5 bases at J, with 17 bases between. The CDR3 here is CASSAELGLNYGYTF. In nucleotides, the CDR3 is TGTGCCAGCAGCGCTGAACTGGGACTGAATTATGGCTACACCTTC.

This sequence joins TRBV27 and TRBJ2-4, with D possibly TRBD2 on 6 matching bases. V was pared by 10 bases and J by 2 bases, with 18 bases between. The CDR3 is 15 residues long. Germline-derived CDR1 and CDR2 are MNHEY and SMNVEV (reference sequence). The CDR3 sequence: CATAGGYDSKNIQYF. For the CDR3, the DNA is TGTGCCACCGCTGGGGGGTACGATTCCAAAAACATTCAGTACTTC.

The genes are TRBV29-1 and TRBJ1-1; 11 bases fit TRBD1. V lost 5 bases and J lost 6; bases outside the gene matches: 8. CDR1 and CDR2 (germline): SQVTM, ANQGSEA. This CDR3 region has 14 residues. The CDR3: CSVQRDRGYPEAFF. In nucleotides, the CDR3 is TGCAGCGTTCAAAGGGACAGGGGGTACCCTGAAGCTTTCTTT.

V gene TRBV19 combines with J gene TRBJ2-7; D gene uncertain. Looked up from germline, CDR1 is LNHDA and CDR2 is SQIVND (reference sequence). The V gene lost 1 base and the J gene lost 3 bases, with 13 bases spanning the gap. The CDR3 totals 15 residues. CDR3 DNA: TGTGCCAGTAGTATAGTTTTCAACCCCGGCTACGAGCAGTACTTC. Amino acids: CASSIVFNPGYEQYF.

The V gene is TRBV30, the J gene TRBJ2-7, with D hard to call. Germline-derived CDR1 and CDR2 are GTSNPN and SVGIG (reference sequence). The CDR3 covers 12 residues. V shed 0 bases and J shed 12 bases, with 15 bases lying between them. As DNA, the CDR3 is TGTGCCTGGAGTGTACGGTCTGGTCCCCCGTACTTC. Amino acid sequence: CAWSVRSGPPYF.

This clone showed up many times. The chain uses TRBV7-2 and TRBJ2-1; 8 bases align to TRBD1. The V gene's germline CDR1 is SGHTA and CDR2 FQGNSA. The V and J ends lost 11 bases and 8 bases, in that order; junction bases with no gene match: 11. The CDR3 sequence is 13 residues long. The CDR3 spells CAGGTGDLHEQFF. The CDR3 coding sequence is TGTGCCGGGGGGACAGGTGATCTACATGAGCAGTTCTTC.

This clone occurred a few times. The chain uses TRBV29-1 and TRBJ1-1; D is ambiguous. This CDR3 comprises 11 residues. V was cut by 3 bases and J by 6 bases, with 8 bases left in between. Germline CDR1 is SQVTM and CDR2 is ANQGSEA. The CDR3 loop is CSVETAAEAFF. CDR3 sequence (DNA): TGCAGCGTTGAGACGGCAGCTGAAGCTTTCTTT.

The chain is built from TRBV5-6 and TRBJ2-7, with D maybe TRBD1 (5 bases). Looked up from germline, CDR1 is SGHDT and CDR2 is YYEEEE. V shed 1 base and J shed 2 bases, with 10 bases lying between them. The CDR3 has 14 residues. CDR3 protein: CASSLLGRAYEQYF. In DNA form, the CDR3 reads TGTGCCAGCAGCTTGTTAGGCAGGGCCTACGAGCAGTACTTC.

This clone was detected only a few times. This chain links TRBV7-9 with TRBJ1-6; 12 bases align to TRBD1. The V and J ends lost 7 bases and 14 bases, in that order; junction bases with no gene match: 6. The CDR3 totals 13 residues. Germline V gives CDR1 SEHNR, CDR2 FQNEAQ (reference sequence). Here the CDR3 reads CASNPGTGGSLHF. The CDR3 nucleotides read TGTGCCAGCAACCCCGGGACAGGGGGCTCCCTCCACTTT.

The rearrangement uses TRBV29-1 and TRBJ1-6, with no clear D. V lost 5 bases to trimming and J lost 11 bases, with 13 bases between them. This CDR3 spans 12 amino acids. Per germline, CDR1 SQVTM and CDR2 ANQGSEA. The CDR3 here is CSVSWQPAPLHF. The DNA of the CDR3 is TGCAGCGTTTCATGGCAGCCGGCACCCCTCCACTTT. Looking up the rest from reference TRBV29-1 and TRBJ1-6 gives the full variable domain: SAVISQKPSRDICQRGTSLTIQCQVDSQVTMMFWYRQQPGQSLTLIATANQGSEATYESGFVIDKFPISRPNLTFSTLTVSNMSPEDSSIYLCSVSWQPAPLHFGNGTRLTVT.